This entry lists 18 T cell receptor beta chains sequenced from one sample in a study of T cell clones after liver transplantation (dated 2019 in TCRdb). The method behind the library was the immunoSEQ multiplex PCR assay. TCRdb obtained this table from immuneACCESS and retained in-frame rearrangements with V and J assigned. These tables miss some clones; where compared with another copy, unresolved V genes account for less than half of the shortfall, and the remainder is unexplained. For this sample the table gives around 15,000 clones, of which roughly 84% were detected only once. Roughly 27% of the sample rests with the top ten. The sample was CD8+ T cells from blood, taken approximately 4 years after liver transplant. The receptors derive from a human patient who received a liver transplant. Some T cells may originate with the graft donor following a transplant.

There are a few counts of this clone. V and J are TRBV6-5 and TRBJ1-2, with D possibly being TRBD1 (6 bases). Germline V gene data show CDR1 as MNHEY and CDR2 as SVGAGI. The CDR3 is 15 amino acids. The germline V and J ends were trimmed by 3 bases and 7 bases, with 18 bases remaining between them. The CDR3 sequence: CASSYSVAGAVGYTF. The CDR3 nucleotides are TGTGCCAGCAGTTATTCCGTCGCGGGGGCGGTTGGCTACACCTTC.

This clone was counted between two and nine times. The gene calls are TRBV5-1 and TRBJ2-7; 10 bases fit TRBD2. J lost 0 bases, V lost 5 bases, and 2 bases had no gene match. This CDR3 is built from 14 residues. Germline CDR1 and CDR2: SGHRS and YFSETQ. CDR3 coding DNA: TGCGCCAGCAGACTAGCGGGGCCCTCCTACGAGCAGTACTTC. This gives the protein CASRLAGPSYEQYF.

The chain is built from TRBV4-2 and TRBJ2-1, with 9 positions matching TRBD2. The CDR3 spans 15 residues. The V gene's germline CDR1 is LGHNA and CDR2 YNFKEQ. Trimming cost V 2 bases and J 5 bases; bases outside gene matches: 4. DNA for the CDR3: TGTGCCAGCAGCCAACCGGGACTAGCAGACAATGAGCAGTTCTTC. Protein: CASSQPGLADNEQFF.

The table lists this clone with a count of one. The chain joins TRBV7-9 to TRBJ2-1; D is possibly TRBD2 (6 bases). This CDR3 is built from 17 residues. Germline V gene data show CDR1 as SEHNR and CDR2 as FQNEAQ (reference sequence). Trimming stripped 5 bases from V and 2 bases from J, with 19 bases between. CDR3 protein: CASSGWLEGSPYNEQFF. DNA for the CDR3: TGTGCCAGCAGCGGCTGGTTGGAGGGAAGCCCCTACAATGAGCAGTTCTTC. Using reference TRBV7-9 and TRBJ2-1 for the parts outside the CDR3, the full variable domain is DTGVSQNPRHKITKRGQNVTFRCDPISEHNRLYWYRQTLGQGPEFLTYFQNEAQLEKSRLLSDRFSAERPKGSFSTLEIQRTEQGDSAMYLCASSGWLEGSPYNEQFFGPGTRLTVL.

CDR3 loop: CASSDDLAGGPTDTQYF. The CDR3, as DNA: TGTGCCAGCAGTGACGACCTAGCGGGGGGGCCCACAGATACGCAGTATTTT. V gene TRBV6-4 combines with J gene TRBJ2-3; 12 bases match TRBD2. The length of the CDR3 is 17 residues. Germline V gene sequence: CDR1 MRHNA, CDR2 SNTAGT. After removal of 2 bases from V and 2 bases from J, the junction contained 5 bases not matched to a gene.

The chain is built from TRBV7-9 and TRBJ1-2; tentatively, D is TRBD1 (5 bases). The length of the CDR3 is 17 residues. The germline CDR1 and CDR2 sequences are SEHNR and FQNEAQ (reference sequence). Trimming shortened V by 3 bases and J by 0 bases, and 17 bases separated the two germline ends. The CDR3 spells CASSFPRDPEANYGYTF. The CDR3 DNA sequence: TGTGCCAGCAGCTTCCCCCGGGACCCTGAAGCTAACTATGGCTACACCTTC.

This clone has a single count. The rearrangement links TRBV15 to TRBJ2-7; D not certain. Germline CDR1 LNHNV, CDR2 YYDKDF (reference sequence). With 3 bases removed from V and 3 bases from J, the gap between germline ends came to 12 bases. The CDR3 runs to 14 residues. CDR3: CATSSTETSYEQYF. The CDR3 DNA reads as TGTGCCACCAGCAGCACAGAAACCAGCTACGAGCAGTACTTC. The variable domain in full, completed from reference TRBV15 and TRBJ2-7, reads DAMVIQNPRYQVTQFGKPVTLSCSQTLNHNVMYWYQQKSSQAPKLLFHYYDKDFNNEADTPDNFQSRRPNTSFCFLDIRSPGLGDTAMYLCATSSTETSYEQYFGPGTRLTVT.

The chain employs TRBV2 and TRBJ2-7; 8 positions agree with TRBD1. Germline V CDR1 and CDR2: SNHLY, FYNNEI. The CDR3 has 12 amino acids. V lost 10 bases, J lost 4 bases, and 6 bases stayed unmatched. CDR3: CAKDRASYEQYF. The CDR3 coding sequence is TGTGCCAAGGACAGGGCTTCTTACGAGCAGTACTTC.

The chain employs TRBV7-9 and TRBJ2-2, with 7 bases lining up with TRBD2. Germline trimming cut 6 bases from V and 1 base from J; bases unmatched to any gene: 5. Germline CDR1 and CDR2: SEHNR and FQNEAQ (reference sequence). The CDR3 has 15 amino acids. CDR3 loop: CASRDGLVNTGELFF. In DNA form, the CDR3 reads TGTGCCAGCAGAGATGGACTAGTGAACACCGGGGAGCTGTTTTTT.

This clone has only a few counts. The gene calls are TRBV7-7 and TRBJ2-5; D unclear. CDR3 size: 15 residues. Germline loops: CDR1 SSHAT, CDR2 FNYEAQ (reference sequence). Trimming took 2 bases from V and 2 from J, leaving 12 bases between them. This chain's CDR3 is CASSLSIAEQETQYF. In DNA form, the CDR3 reads TGTGCCAGCAGCTTATCGATCGCGGAGCAAGAGACCCAGTACTTC. Full variable domain (remainder filled in from reference TRBV7-7 and TRBJ2-5): GAGVSQSPRYKVTKRGQDVTLRCDPISSHATLYWYQQALGQGPEFLTYFNYEAQPDKSGLPSDRFSAERPEGSISTLTIQRTEQRDSAMYRCASSLSIAEQETQYFGPGTRLLVL.

The V and J genes are TRBV28 and TRBJ2-2, with 8 positions matching TRBD1. Germline CDR1 reads MDHEN; CDR2 reads SYDVKM. The CDR3 spans 16 residues. V dropped 7 bases and J dropped 7; count of bases not matched to a gene: 14. Written as DNA, the CDR3 is TGTGCCAGCAATTATCAGGGGGCAGGTTTGATCGGGGAGCTGTTTTTT. Encoded protein: CASNYQGAGLIGELFF.

The J gene is TRBJ1-2, the V gene TRBV2; the D is unclear. Germline assignment: CDR1 SNHLY and CDR2 FYNNEI. The length of the CDR3 is 15 residues. V was trimmed by 6 bases and J by 4 bases, leaving 18 bases between them. The CDR3 reads CASRADRYPIYGYTF. DNA for the CDR3: TGTGCCAGCAGAGCTGACCGCTATCCAATCTATGGCTACACCTTC.

This chain uses TRBV5-1 with TRBJ2-7; no firm D call. Germline assignment: CDR1 SGHRS and CDR2 YFSETQ. The CDR3 loop spans 14 amino acids. The V gene lost 0 bases and the J gene lost 0 bases, with 7 bases spanning the gap. CDR3: CASSLEAASYEQYF. The CDR3 bases are TGCGCCAGCAGCTTGGAGGCCGCCTCCTACGAGCAGTACTTC.

The chain recombines TRBV28 with TRBJ1-6; TRBD1 matches at 8 bases. CDR1 and CDR2 from the germline V gene are MDHEN and SYDVKM. The CDR3 runs to 18 residues. J was trimmed by 0 bases and V by 4 bases; bases with no gene match: 8. The CDR3 reads CASSSRDRSSSYNSPLHF. CDR3 coding DNA: TGTGCCAGCAGTTCCCGGGACAGGTCGAGCTCCTATAATTCACCCCTCCACTTT.

This chain links TRBV4-3 with TRBJ2-5; a possible D gene is TRBD1 (5 bases). The CDR3 is 11 residues long. Trimming left V 8 bases short and J 4 bases short, with 8 bases between. CDR1 and CDR2 from the germline V gene are LGHNA and YSLEER. CDR3 region: CASGQGETQYF. The CDR3, as DNA: TGCGCCAGCGGGCAGGGAGAGACCCAGTACTTC.

V is TRBV9 and J is TRBJ2-7, with 10 bases matching TRBD2. Trimming at V came to 0 bases and at J to 4 bases, leaving 10 bases not matched to a gene. The CDR3 totals 17 residues. From germline, CDR1 is SGDLS and CDR2 YYNGEE. The CDR3 is CASSVGDSLAGYYEQYF. CDR3 coding DNA: TGTGCCAGCAGCGTAGGGGATTCACTAGCGGGATATTACGAGCAGTACTTC.

The chain links TRBV10-2 to TRBJ2-3; D is unresolved. The CDR3 has 12 amino acids. CDR1 and CDR2 from the germline V gene are WSHSY and SAAADI. Trimming removed 3 bases from V and 12 bases from J, with 13 bases in between. CDR3 loop: CASSENPLPQYF. The CDR3, as DNA: TGCGCCAGCAGTGAAAATCCCCTTCCCCAGTATTTT.

This chain connects TRBV5-6 to TRBJ2-2; the D is unclear. Germline V gene sequence: CDR1 SGHDT, CDR2 YYEEEE. The CDR3 sequence is 14 residues long. Trimming shortened V by 1 base and J by 7 bases, and 11 bases separated the two germline ends. The CDR3 bases are TGTGCCAGCAGCTTGTACACCGTTGGCGGGGAGCTGTTTTTT. This translates into CASSLYTVGGELFF.